These 14 T cell receptor beta chains share one sample of origin, sequenced in a study of cytomegalovirus exposure and HLA in healthy donors. PCR used 60 Vbeta primers and 13 Jbeta primers. The method was immunoSEQ multiplex PCR; TCRdb's version includes in-frame clones alone and lacks a portion of them. This sample has more than 85,000 clones, with 79% found just once. Sequences were obtained from PBMCs. The receptors derive from a male donor in good health and CMV-seropositive.

The chain carries TRBV6-5 and TRBJ1-4; possible D gene TRBD1, 6 bases. The V end was cut by 6 bases, the J end by 4 bases, with 12 bases between. Germline V lookup: CDR1 MNHEY, CDR2 SVGAGI. The CDR3 has 14 amino acids. The CDR3 DNA is TGTGCCAGCAGGACAGGTCCTGATAATGAAAAACTGTTTTTT. This translates into CASRTGPDNEKLFF.

This clone was detected only a few times. The genes are TRBV7-9 and TRBJ2-7; the match to TRBD1 covers 12 bases. V dropped 4 bases and J dropped 6; count of bases not matched to a gene: 10. This CDR3 spans 16 amino acids. CDR1 and CDR2 from the germline V gene are SEHNR and FQNEAQ (reference sequence). The CDR3 DNA reads as TGTGCCAGCAGCTCGGCCGGGACAGGGGGCTCCGGCGAGCAGTACTTC. Its translation is CASSSAGTGGSGEQYF.

The chain combines TRBV7-9 with TRBJ1-2, with 8 bases aligning to TRBD1. CDR1 and CDR2 from the germline V gene are SEHNR and FQNEAQ (reference sequence). The V and J ends lost 4 bases and 6 bases, in that order; junction bases with no gene match: 7. There are 14 residues in the CDR3. The CDR3 DNA follows: TGTGCCAGCAGCTCACAGGGGGGCGGTAATGGCTACACCTTC. Amino acid sequence: CASSSQGGGNGYTF.

The chain is built from TRBV7-8 and TRBJ1-5; 8 bases agree with TRBD1. The CDR3 has 17 residues. With 1 base clipped from V and 1 base from J, the junction kept 6 bases outside the gene matches. Germline V gene data show CDR1 as SGHVS and CDR2 as FQNEAQ. This chain's CDR3 is CASSLDTGGLSNQPQHF. CDR3 sequence (DNA): TGTGCCAGCAGCTTAGATACAGGGGGTTTAAGCAATCAGCCCCAGCATTTT.

The rearrangement links TRBV7-2 to TRBJ2-5; 8 bases match TRBD2. V gave up 5 bases and J gave up 7 bases; unmatched junction bases: 6. The CDR3 totals 13 residues. Germline-derived CDR1 and CDR2 are SGHTA and FQGNSA. This CDR3 is CASSRLASGTQYF. Written as DNA, the CDR3 is TGTGCCAGCAGCCGACTAGCGTCGGGGACCCAGTACTTC.

The V gene is TRBV12-5, the J gene TRBJ2-5; 8 bases are shared with TRBD2. Germline V gene data show CDR1 as LGHNT and CDR2 as FRNRAP. With 2 bases clipped from V and 4 bases from J, the junction kept 6 bases outside the gene matches. This CDR3 comprises 15 residues. CDR3: CASGLTGGPGETQYF. CDR3 in DNA: TGTGCTAGTGGTTTGACGGGGGGGCCCGGAGAGACCCAGTACTTC.

The chain couples TRBV4-3 to TRBJ1-6, with D perhaps TRBD1 (5 bases). The CDR3 is 15 residues long. V was clipped by 1 base and J by 10 bases, with 14 bases between them. From germline, CDR1 is LGHNA and CDR2 YSLEER. CDR3 loop: CASSQARDSGSPLHF. The CDR3 DNA is TGCGCCAGCAGCCAAGCCCGGGACTCGGGGTCACCCCTCCACTTT.

This chain links TRBV29-1 with TRBJ1-3; D remains unclear. This CDR3 has 10 amino acids. Germline CDR1 reads SQVTM; CDR2 reads ANQGSEA. V lost 4 bases and J 8 bases, leaving 6 bases between the germline ends. CDR3 DNA sequence: TGCAGCGTTGTCGCAGACACCATATATTTT. Translated, it gives CSVVADTIYF.

This clone occurred a few times. The rearrangement links TRBV5-6 to TRBJ2-7; D is possibly TRBD1 (6 bases). With 2 bases removed from V and 5 bases from J, the gap between germline ends came to 11 bases. CDR1 is SGHDT, CDR2 YYEEEE, per germline. This CDR3 is built from 13 residues. CDR3 bases: TGTGCCAGCAGCTTCCAGGGGTCTCACGAGCAGTACTTC. Amino acids: CASSFQGSHEQYF.

The rearrangement links TRBV29-1 to TRBJ1-1, with D possibly matching TRBD1 (6 bases). This CDR3 contains 14 residues. From germline, CDR1 is SQVTM and CDR2 ANQGSEA. V was pared by 7 bases and J by 4 bases, with 19 bases between. The CDR3 is CSGNQGSSFTEAFF. CDR3 DNA: TGCAGCGGTAACCAGGGGAGTAGTTTCACTGAAGCTTTCTTT. Together with reference TRBV29-1 and TRBJ1-1, the CDR3 gives the full variable domain: SAVISQKPSRDICQRGTSLTIQCQVDSQVTMMFWYRQQPGQSLTLIATANQGSEATYESGFVIDKFPISRPNLTFSTLTVSNMSPEDSSIYLCSGNQGSSFTEAFFGQGTRLTVV.

The J gene is TRBJ1-1, the V gene TRBV11-1; D gene ambiguous. Germline CDR1 reads SGHAT; CDR2 reads FQDESV (reference sequence). V shed 6 bases and J shed 5 bases, with 13 bases lying between them. CDR3 length equals 13 residues. The CDR3 protein is CASSPRFRTEAFF. CDR3 bases: TGTGCCAGCAGTCCCAGGTTTCGTACTGAAGCTTTCTTT.

CDR3 region: CASSVLGAGGPDEQFF. The DNA for the CDR3 is TGTGCCAGCAGCGTTTTAGGTGCGGGGGGGCCTGATGAGCAGTTCTTC. The genes are TRBV7-3 and TRBJ2-1; 9 bases map to TRBD2. Germline V CDR1 and CDR2: SGHTA, FQGTGA. With 5 bases clipped from V and 8 bases from J, the junction kept 13 bases outside the gene matches. The CDR3 length is 16 residues.

The CDR3 here is CASTPSEGTDTQYF. The CDR3 DNA reads as TGTGCCAGCACCCCTAGTGAGGGCACAGATACGCAGTATTTT. The chain is built from TRBV7-6 and TRBJ2-3; the D is unclear. V lost 7 bases and J 1 base, leaving 12 bases between the germline ends. The CDR3 has 14 residues. Germline V lookup: CDR1 SGHVS, CDR2 FNYEAQ.

The chain employs TRBV4-2 and TRBJ1-4, with TRBD1 as a possible D gene (5 bases). V dropped 3 bases and J dropped 5 bases, with 16 bases sitting between them. The CDR3 covers 16 residues. Germline CDR1 and CDR2: LGHNA and YNFKEQ. The CDR3 spells CASSQVPGTANEKLFF. The CDR3 DNA is TGTGCCAGCAGCCAGGTCCCCGGGACTGCGAATGAAAAACTGTTTTTT.